These T cell receptor beta chains were read from a single sample in a study. From the RT-PCR reads, TCRdb called clonotypes with MiXCR, one entry per CDR3 protein. The sample consists of about 700,000 distinct CDR3 sequences, approximately 15% of them appearing once. The specimen was memory CD4+ T cells from blood. These receptors originate from a female donor in good health, serving as a healthy control. Both conserved end residues are part of each CDR3. The D gene is left open where the match is weak. Some rows mark clone size as missing; the rest say once, few, many or name a class of expanded clone.

V gene	clone size	J gene	D gene	CDR3 protein	CDR3 DNA
TRBV25-1	few	TRBJ1-6	-	CASKASYNSPLHF	TGTGCCAGCAAGGCCTCCTATAATTCACCCCTCCACTTT
TRBV5-1	few	TRBJ1-1	-	CASSPAVGNTEAFF	TGCGCCAGCAGCCCCGCGGTTGGTAACACTGAAGCTTTCTTT
TRBV4-2	-	TRBJ2-3	TRBD2	CASSQELAGGYNEQYF	TGTGCCAGCAGCCAAGAACTAGCGGGAGGGTACAATGAGCAGTATTTT
TRBV25-1	-	TRBJ2-2	-	CASSEYRPSTGELFF	TGTGCCAGCAGTGAATATCGACCGAGCACCGGGGAGCTGTTTTTT
TRBV20-1	many	TRBJ1-5	TRBD1	CSADTGGGQPQHF	TGCAGTGCAGATACAGGGGGCGGCCAGCCCCAGCATTTT
TRBV6-2/TRBV6-3	many	TRBJ2-7	TRBD2	CASSSGDMGTSSYEQYF	TGTGCCAGCAGTTCCGGGGATATGGGGACTAGCTCCTACGAGCAGTACTTC
TRBV19	-	TRBJ1-2	TRBD1	CASGETGFLPTIGYTF	TGTGCCAGTGGGGAGACAGGGTTTCTCCCAACTATCGGCTACACCTTC
TRBV27	few	TRBJ1-2	-	CASSGRYGYTF	TGTGCCAGCAGTGGAAGATATGGCTACACCTTC
TRBV28	-	TRBJ2-5	TRBD1	CASNLLGQGLETQYF	TGTGCCAGCAACCTCTTGGGACAGGGTTTAGAGACCCAGTACTTC
TRBV29-1	many	TRBJ2-3	TRBD2	CSIGLGLAGAKDTQYF	TGCAGCATCGGACTTGGACTAGCGGGAGCAAAAGATACGCAGTATTTT
TRBV5-1	-	TRBJ2-7	TRBD2	CASSLVFGGSTYEQYF	TGCGCCAGCAGCTTGGTCTTTGGCGGGAGTACCTACGAGCAGTACTTC
TRBV11-2	-	TRBJ2-7	-	CASSLEDATGTAEQYF	TGTGCCAGCAGCTTAGAAGACGCAACTGGAACTGCCGAGCAGTACTTC
TRBV7-9	few	TRBJ1-1	-	CAGAVGLDTEAFF	TGTGCCGGAGCGGTAGGATTAGACACTGAAGCTTTCTTT
TRBV27	-	TRBJ2-7	TRBD2	CASSQLRSGIHF	TGTGCCAGCAGCCAGCTAAGGAGCGGGATACACTTC
TRBV6-5	-	TRBJ1-1	-	CASSYGHSGGSTEAFF	TGTGCCAGCAGTTACGGTCACTCAGGCGGGAGCACTGAAGCTTTCTTT
TRBV29-1	many	TRBJ2-5	-	CSVEDLGRRETQYF	TGCAGCGTTGAAGATCTTGGTAGGAGAGAGACCCAGTACTTC
TRBV6-2/TRBV6-3	few	TRBJ2-7	-	CASSYRLGQRITYEQYF	TGTGCCAGCAGTTACCGTCTAGGACAGAGGATCACCTACGAGCAGTACTTC
TRBV5-1	-	TRBJ2-1	TRBD1	CASEKSGTGYLNEQFF	TGCGCCAGCGAGAAATCCGGGACAGGGTATCTCAATGAGCAGTTCTTC
TRBV30	-	TRBJ2-3	TRBD2	CAWRTIAGWTDTQYF	TGTGCCTGGAGAACAATAGCGGGTTGGACAGATACGCAGTATTTT
TRBV6-1	-	TRBJ2-4	-	CASSTIEVAKNIQYF	TGTGCCAGCAGCACCATAGAGGTAGCCAAAAACATTCAGTACTTC
TRBV27	many	TRBJ1-5	-	CASSLSLQGHQPQHF	TGTGCCAGCAGTTTATCGTTGCAGGGGCATCAGCCCCAGCATTTT
TRBV29-1	-	TRBJ1-2	TRBD1	CSVFTGVGYTF	TGCAGCGTTTTCACAGGGGTAGGCTACACCTTC
TRBV27	few	TRBJ1-1	-	CASSFRPDLKFGAGIEAFF	TGTGCCAGCAGTTTTAGGCCCGATCTAAAATTCGGGGCCGGTATCGAAGCTTTCTTT
TRBV24-1	-	TRBJ1-5	-	CATSDSGPGISAQPQHF	TGTGCCACCAGTGATTCCGGGCCAGGGATATCTGCGCAGCCCCAGCATTTT
TRBV4-3	many	TRBJ2-3	TRBD2	CASSQDGRGGGADTQYF	TGCGCCAGCAGCCAAGATGGTCGGGGGGGCGGGGCAGATACGCAGTATTTT
TRBV20-1	few	TRBJ1-5	-	CSATYSNQPQHF	TGCAGTGCTACCTATAGCAATCAGCCCCAGCATTTT
TRBV10-3	few	TRBJ2-1	TRBD2	CAISPGLAGTNEQFF	TGTGCCATCAGCCCGGGACTAGCGGGGACCAATGAGCAGTTCTTC
TRBV5-1	many	TRBJ2-1	TRBD1	CASSPTGTGALNEQFF	TGCGCCAGCAGCCCTACCGGGACAGGGGCCCTCAATGAGCAGTTCTTC
TRBV7-2	few	TRBJ2-1	-	CASSDRTSQGGDEQFF	TGTGCCAGCAGCGACAGAACTAGCCAGGGGGGAGATGAGCAGTTCTTC
TRBV13	few	TRBJ2-1	TRBD2	CASSPPRGSGRSNEQFF	TGTGCCAGCAGCCCCCCCCGTGGTAGCGGGAGGAGCAATGAGCAGTTCTTC
TRBV5-1	few	TRBJ2-7	-	CASSWGAGQAYEQYF	TGCGCCAGCAGCTGGGGGGCCGGGCAGGCCTACGAGCAGTACTTC
TRBV7-2	-	TRBJ2-7	TRBD2	CASSLAGGVVYEQYF	TGTGCCAGCAGCTTAGCGGGAGGGGTGGTCTACGAGCAGTACTTC
TRBV12-3/TRBV12-4	-	TRBJ2-5	-	CASSTVTYQETQYF	TGTGCCAGCAGTACAGTGACATACCAAGAGACCCAGTACTTC
TRBV29-1	many	TRBJ2-7	TRBD1	CSVFRDRGAGLWEQYF	TGCAGCGTTTTCCGGGACAGGGGCGCCGGGTTGTGGGAGCAGTACTTC
TRBV5-1	few	TRBJ2-7	TRBD2	CASSQLAENEQYF	TGCGCCAGCAGTCAACTAGCGGAGAACGAGCAGTACTTC
TRBV9	few	TRBJ1-2	TRBD1	CASSRGQGAYGYTF	TGTGCCAGCAGCAGGGGACAGGGAGCCTATGGCTACACCTTC
TRBV6-5	many	TRBJ1-1	-	CASSYRGGDTEAFF	TGTGCCAGCAGTTACCGGGGTGGCGACACTGAAGCTTTCTTT
TRBV9	many	TRBJ2-1	-	CASSVASYVNEQFF	TGTGCCAGCAGCGTAGCTTCGTATGTCAATGAGCAGTTCTTC
TRBV18	many	TRBJ2-7	-	CASSPQSYEQYF	TGTGCCAGCTCACCACAATCCTACGAGCAGTACTTC
TRBV21-1	-	TRBJ2-1	-	CASSDRTRDRDTLF	TGTGCCAGCAGCGATCGAACAAGGGACAGGGATACCCTCTTC
TRBV15	many	TRBJ2-3	-	CATSSQQGTNLDTQYF	TGTGCCACCAGCAGCCAGCAGGGGACGAATTTAGATACGCAGTATTTT
TRBV9	-	TRBJ1-1	-	CASSTSYATEAFF	TGTGCCAGCAGCACCTCATATGCCACTGAAGCTTTCTTT
TRBV18	once	TRBJ2-3	-	CASSPGHLTQYF	TGTGCCAGCTCACCAGGACACCTTACGCAGTATTTT
TRBV20-1	-	TRBJ1-2	TRBD1	CSARVRDSFSNYGYTF	TGCAGTGCTAGAGTGAGGGACAGCTTTTCTAACTATGGCTACACCTTC
TRBV6-5	-	TRBJ2-1	TRBD2	CASSSREGREQFF	TGTGCCAGCAGTTCGCGGGAGGGCCGCGAGCAGTTCTTC
TRBV20-1	-	TRBJ1-2	-	CSASEGEAANYGYTF	TGCAGTGCTAGCGAGGGGGAGGCGGCTAACTATGGCTACACCTTC
TRBV4-3	-	TRBJ1-1	-	CASSQDLFGDLEAFF	TGCGCCAGCAGCCAAGATCTTTTTGGGGACCTTGAAGCTTTCTTT
TRBV7-2	-	TRBJ1-2	TRBD1	CASRRETGDGYTF	TGTGCCAGCAGGCGAGAGACAGGGGATGGCTACACCTTC